This passage covers 26 T cell receptor beta chains from one sample sequenced in a study of beta chain features in type 1 diabetes. Overall study results and limits: Moderate yet significant TCRB CDR3 shortening was seen in Type 1 diabetes patients in all four CD4+ subsets.

No antigen has been assigned to these receptors. The whole isolated RNA underwent reverse transcription, so sequencing captured expressed TCRB transcripts. TCRdb keeps only in-frame clones here, not all; method: immunoSEQ multiplex PCR. The data show 100,000 to 150,000 clones, approximately 9% seen once. Sequencing was done on a sample of central memory CD4+ T cells from blood. Source of these receptors: a man aged 25 to 40 with type 1 diabetes.

This clone was detected only a few times. The chain couples TRBV27 to TRBJ2-3; D is uncertain. The CDR3 extends over 15 amino acids. Trimming removed 0 bases from V and 4 bases from J, with 11 bases in between. Germline V gene sequence: CDR1 MNHEY, CDR2 SMNVEV (reference sequence). CDR3 coding DNA: TGTGCCAGCAGTTTATCGGGCTATGGCTCAGATACGCAGTATTTT. As protein: CASSLSGYGSDTQYF.

The CDR3 protein is CASSESGYDEKLFF. CDR3 coding DNA: TGTGCCAGCAGTGAATCCGGTTACGATGAAAAACTGTTTTTT. This chain connects TRBV6-5 to TRBJ1-4; D call uncertain. V lost 5 bases and J lost 6, with 13 bases in between. In germline, CDR1 is MNHEY, CDR2 SVGAGI. CDR3 length: 14 amino acids.

The chain joins TRBV29-1 to TRBJ2-2; 8 positions agree with TRBD2. Germline lookup yields CDR1 SQVTM and CDR2 ANQGSEA. V shed 1 base and J 8 bases; nucleotides not matched to a gene: 12. The CDR3 totals 16 residues. The CDR3 DNA reads as TGCAGCGTTGAAGCGGGTAAAGCGGGGGCCCGAGGGGAGCTGTTTTTT. It is translated as CSVEAGKAGARGELFF.

This clone occurred a few times. The gene calls are TRBV7-3 and TRBJ1-1, with D uncertain. Trimming removed 1 base at V and 0 bases at J, with 6 bases between. This CDR3 comprises 14 residues. Germline V gene data show CDR1 as SGHTA and CDR2 as FQGTGA. CDR3 region: CASSLSGLNTEAFF. CDR3 in DNA: TGTGCCAGCAGCTTAAGCGGATTGAACACTGAAGCTTTCTTT. Using reference TRBV7-3 and TRBJ1-1 for the parts outside the CDR3, the full variable domain is GAGVSQTPSNKVTEKGKYVELRCDPISGHTALYWYRQSLGQGPEFLIYFQGTGAADDSGLPNDRFFAVRPEGSVSTLKIQRTERGDSAVYLCASSLSGLNTEAFFGQGTRLTVV.

The chain couples TRBV7-2 to TRBJ2-5; possible D gene TRBD2, 6 bases. Trimming removed 5 bases at V and 9 bases at J, with 22 bases between. In germline, CDR1 is SGHTA, CDR2 FQGNSA. The CDR3 has 15 residues. The CDR3 region has the DNA TGTGCCAGCAGCAGACTCGGGACCGCCTGGGGGGCCCAGTACTTC. Translating gives CASSRLGTAWGAQYF.

The chain carries TRBV5-1 and TRBJ2-7, with TRBD1 matching over 8 bases. The CDR3 extends over 14 amino acids. The germline V gene has CDR1 SGHRS and CDR2 YFSETQ. The V segment lost 4 bases and the J segment 3 bases; nucleotides outside the gene matches: 6. This CDR3 reads CASSQGAGGYEQYF. In DNA form, the CDR3 reads TGCGCCAGCAGCCAGGGGGCCGGCGGCTACGAGCAGTACTTC.

A few counts support this clone. The rearrangement joins TRBV30 to TRBJ1-2, with D perhaps matching TRBD1 (5 bases). V was cut by 1 base and J by 8 bases, with 14 bases left in between. Germline V lookup: CDR1 GTSNPN, CDR2 SVGIG (reference sequence). The CDR3 runs to 13 residues. This chain's CDR3 is CAWSEQGLLGYTF. The DNA for the CDR3 is TGTGCCTGGAGTGAGCAGGGTTTGTTGGGCTACACCTTC.

This clone was observed a handful of times. The sample has other DNA sequences that encode this CDR3 too. The chain carries TRBV27 and TRBJ2-7; 7 nucleotides align to TRBD1. The CDR3 spans 13 residues. Germline V gene lookup returns CDR1 MNHEY and CDR2 SMNVEV (reference sequence). Trimming cost V 5 bases and J 4 bases; bases outside gene matches: 5. The CDR3 sequence: CASSTRQGYEQYF. CDR3 bases: TGTGCCAGCAGTACTAGACAGGGTTACGAGCAGTACTTC.

This clone was seen more than once but under ten times. This chain uses TRBV5-4 with TRBJ2-2, with 9 bases aligning to TRBD2. Germline V gene sequence: CDR1 SGHNT, CDR2 YYREEE (reference sequence). CDR3 length: 15 amino acids. The V segment lost 2 bases and the J segment 2 bases; nucleotides outside the gene matches: 1. The CDR3 DNA sequence: TGTGCCAGCAGCTTAGGGACTAGCAACACCGGGGAGCTGTTTTTT. As protein: CASSLGTSNTGELFF.

The rearrangement uses TRBV5-4 and TRBJ2-1; TRBD2 is a possible D gene (7 bases). The CDR3 loop spans 15 amino acids. V was pared by 0 bases and J by 8 bases, with 15 bases between. Germline V lookup: CDR1 SGHNT, CDR2 YYREEE (reference sequence). This CDR3 reads CASSLGGGASHEQFF. CDR3 DNA sequence: TGTGCCAGCAGCTTGGGTGGGGGGGCTTCCCATGAGCAGTTCTTC.

V gene TRBV19 combines with J gene TRBJ2-2, with D possibly TRBD1 on 5 matching bases. Germline loops: CDR1 LNHDA, CDR2 SQIVND (reference sequence). The CDR3 totals 14 residues. The V end lost 3 bases, the J end lost 6 bases, and 11 bases lay between the germline ends. The DNA of the CDR3 is TGTGCCAGTAGTATGACAGTTTCGGCCGGGGAGCTGTTTTTT. It codes for CASSMTVSAGELFF.

This clone was picked up a small number of times. The chain links TRBV7-2 to TRBJ2-2; D is unresolved. CDR1 SGHTA and CDR2 FQGNSA come from the germline V gene. V was clipped by 5 bases and J by 7 bases, with 5 bases between them. This CDR3 region has 11 residues. The CDR3 is CASSPLGELFF. In DNA, the CDR3 is TGTGCCAGCAGCCCCCTCGGGGAGCTGTTTTTT.

This clone was counted many times. The chain links TRBV7-3 to TRBJ2-2; D might be TRBD2 (6 bases). With 2 bases removed from V and 6 bases from J, the gap between germline ends came to 7 bases. Germline V gene data show CDR1 as SGHTA and CDR2 as FQGTGA. The CDR3 is made up of 13 amino acids. The CDR3 reads CASSLPGAGELFF. CDR3 coding DNA: TGTGCCAGCAGCTTACCGGGGGCCGGGGAGCTGTTTTTT.

The CDR3 sequence: CASSLGSGQFF. CDR3 coding DNA: TGTGCCAGCAGCTTAGGGTCAGGGCAGTTCTTC. The chain uses TRBV7-2 and TRBJ2-1; no definite D call. The germline V gene has CDR1 SGHTA and CDR2 FQGNSA. Trimming left V 1 base short and J 12 bases short, with 7 bases between. CDR3 size: 11 residues.

CDR3 sequence reads: CASSLISGGAGKTQYF. The CDR3 nucleotides are TGTGCCAGCAGTTTAATCAGCGGGGGGGCGGGTAAGACCCAGTACTTC. This rearrangement joins TRBV28 to TRBJ2-5, with 10 positions matching TRBD2. V was clipped by 2 bases and J by 6 bases; unmatched bases: 9. Germline-derived CDR1 and CDR2 are MDHEN and SYDVKM. The CDR3 has 16 amino acids.

This clone was observed a handful of times. J is TRBJ1-2 and V is TRBV4-3; weak D call: TRBD1 (5 bases). The CDR3 is 15 residues long. The V end lost 0 bases, the J end lost 8 bases, and 16 bases lay between the germline ends. From germline, CDR1 is LGHNA and CDR2 YSLEER. As DNA, the CDR3 is TGCGCCAGCAGCCAAGATCAGGGCCTCCGGGGGGGCTACACCTTC. This gives the protein CASSQDQGLRGGYTF.

The J gene is TRBJ2-5, the V gene TRBV9, with D possibly being TRBD2 (6 bases). The germline gives CDR1 SGDLS, CDR2 YYNGEE. The V end lost 0 bases, the J end lost 1 base, and 10 bases lay between the germline ends. CDR3 size: 15 residues. CDR3 nucleotide sequence: TGTGCCAGCAGCGTAGGGTCGCGGGGCCAAGAGACCCAGTACTTC. Amino acid sequence: CASSVGSRGQETQYF.

This sequence joins TRBV7-8 and TRBJ2-7; D possibly corresponds to TRBD1 (5 bases). CDR3 size: 13 residues. V shed 3 bases and J shed 4 bases, with 10 bases lying between them. Germline loops: CDR1 SGHVS, CDR2 FQNEAQ. Here the CDR3 DNA reads TGTGCCAGCAGCTTCAGCAGGGAATACGAGCAGTACTTC. Its protein product is CASSFSREYEQYF. The entire variable domain, with the rest obtained from reference TRBV7-8 and TRBJ2-7, is as follows: GAGVSQSPRYKVAKRGQDVALRCDPISGHVSLFWYQQALGQGPEFLTYFQNEAQLDKSGLPSDRFFAERPEGSVSTLKIQRTQQEDSAVYLCASSFSREYEQYFGPGTRLTVT.

This clone was recorded many times. Other DNA sequences in this sample translate to the same CDR3. V and J are TRBV5-4 and TRBJ2-2, with 9 bases fitting TRBD1. This CDR3 region has 15 residues. J lost 4 bases, V lost 0 bases, and 1 base had no gene match. Germline CDR1 and CDR2: SGHNT and YYREEE (reference sequence). This CDR3 is CASSLDRGRTGELFF. The CDR3 DNA reads TGTGCCAGCAGCTTGGACAGGGGGCGCACCGGGGAGCTGTTTTTT. The full variable domain, in which reference TRBV5-4 and TRBJ2-2 provide the parts outside the CDR3, is ETGVTQSPTHLIKTRGQQVTLRCSSQSGHNTVSWYQQALGQGPQFIFQYYREEENGRGNFPPRFSGLQFPNYSSELNVNALELDDSALYLCASSLDRGRTGELFFGEGSRLTVL.

Points on this clone: Other nucleotide sequences from this sample produce the same CDR3. CDR3 amino acids: CASRSSGANVLTF. In DNA form, the CDR3 reads TGCGCCAGCAGGTCATCTGGGGCCAACGTCCTGACTTTC. J is TRBJ2-6 and V is TRBV5-1; D unresolved. Between the trimmed V and J ends, which lost 5 bases and 1 base, there was a span of 4 bases. The CDR3 runs 13 residues. The V gene's germline CDR1 is SGHRS and CDR2 YFSETQ.

This clone occurred a few times. The J gene is TRBJ2-1, the V gene TRBV7-9, with 7 bases fitting TRBD1. Germline CDR1 SEHNR, CDR2 FQNEAQ (reference sequence). J gave up 0 bases and V 0 bases, and 8 bases lay outside the gene matches. CDR3 length: 18 residues. CDR3 loop: CASSLAWDSHSSYNEQFF. The CDR3 DNA follows: TGTGCCAGCAGCTTAGCTTGGGACAGCCATAGCTCCTACAATGAGCAGTTCTTC.

V and J are TRBV5-1 and TRBJ2-1; 8 bases align to TRBD2. CDR3 length: 16 amino acids. Germline assignment: CDR1 SGHRS and CDR2 YFSETQ. V gave up 1 base and J gave up 3 bases; unmatched junction bases: 6. The CDR3 is CASSLRRGEVYNEQFF. The CDR3 DNA reads TGCGCCAGCAGCTTGAGGCGGGGGGAAGTCTACAATGAGCAGTTCTTC.

This clone has more than one count but fewer than ten. V and J are TRBV29-1 and TRBJ1-1; 11 bases fit TRBD1. Trimming at V came to 4 bases and at J to 10 bases, leaving 8 bases not matched to a gene. From germline, CDR1 is SQVTM and CDR2 ANQGSEA. The CDR3 is made up of 13 amino acids. The CDR3 reads CSVGGQGALGAFF. In DNA, the CDR3 is TGCAGCGTTGGAGGACAGGGGGCTTTAGGAGCTTTCTTT.

There are a few counts of this clone. Other nucleotide sequences from this sample produce the same CDR3. This rearrangement joins TRBV6-5 to TRBJ1-1, with a possible D match to TRBD1 (5 bases). V was cut by 0 bases and J by 3 bases, with 11 bases left in between. The V gene's germline CDR1 is MNHEY and CDR2 SVGAGI. The CDR3 length is 15 residues. The CDR3 DNA is TGTGCCAGCAGTTACTCAAGGGGCGGGGACACTGAAGCTTTCTTT. Encoded protein: CASSYSRGGDTEAFF.

The sample holds a few counts of this clone. The rearrangement joins TRBV5-1 to TRBJ2-7, with 9 bases lining up with TRBD2. CDR3 length equals 14 residues. CDR1 and CDR2 from the germline V gene are SGHRS and YFSETQ. V trimming: 4 bases; J trimming: 3 bases; junction bases outside the gene matches: 5. DNA for the CDR3: TGCGCCAGCAGCGGCGGGGGGGCGAACTACGAGCAGTACTTC. Its translation: CASSGGGANYEQYF. The complete variable domain, with remaining parts taken from reference TRBV5-1 and TRBJ2-7, reads KAGVTQTPRYLIKTRGQQVTLSCSPISGHRSVSWYQQTPGQGLQFLFEYFSETQRNKGNFPGRFSGRQFSNSRSEMNVSTLELGDSALYLCASSGGGANYEQYFGPGTRLTVT.

This clone was seen only a few times. The gene calls are TRBV29-1 and TRBJ2-5; TRBD2 matches at 9 bases. J was trimmed by 4 bases and V by 4 bases; bases with no gene match: 10. Germline-derived CDR1 and CDR2 are SQVTM and ANQGSEA. This CDR3 comprises 15 residues. The CDR3 protein is CSVALWGLARETQYF. The DNA of the CDR3 is TGCAGCGTTGCCCTGTGGGGACTAGCTAGAGAGACCCAGTACTTC.